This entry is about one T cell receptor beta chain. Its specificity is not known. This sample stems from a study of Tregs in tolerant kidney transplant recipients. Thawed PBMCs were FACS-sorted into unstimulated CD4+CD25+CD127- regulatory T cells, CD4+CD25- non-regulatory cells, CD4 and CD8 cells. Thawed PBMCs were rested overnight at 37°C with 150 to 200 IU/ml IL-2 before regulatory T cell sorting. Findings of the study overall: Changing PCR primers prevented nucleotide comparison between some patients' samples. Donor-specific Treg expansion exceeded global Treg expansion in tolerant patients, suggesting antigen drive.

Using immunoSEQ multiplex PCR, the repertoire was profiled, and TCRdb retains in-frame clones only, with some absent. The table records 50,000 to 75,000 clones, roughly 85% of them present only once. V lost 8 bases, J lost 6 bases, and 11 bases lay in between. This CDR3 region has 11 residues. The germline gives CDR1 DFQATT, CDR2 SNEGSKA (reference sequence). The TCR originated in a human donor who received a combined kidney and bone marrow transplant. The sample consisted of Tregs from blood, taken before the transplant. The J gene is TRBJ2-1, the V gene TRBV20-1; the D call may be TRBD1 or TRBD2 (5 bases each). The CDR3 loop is CSTPGRNEQFF. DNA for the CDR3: TGCAGTACCCCGGGACGCAATGAGCAGTTCTTC.